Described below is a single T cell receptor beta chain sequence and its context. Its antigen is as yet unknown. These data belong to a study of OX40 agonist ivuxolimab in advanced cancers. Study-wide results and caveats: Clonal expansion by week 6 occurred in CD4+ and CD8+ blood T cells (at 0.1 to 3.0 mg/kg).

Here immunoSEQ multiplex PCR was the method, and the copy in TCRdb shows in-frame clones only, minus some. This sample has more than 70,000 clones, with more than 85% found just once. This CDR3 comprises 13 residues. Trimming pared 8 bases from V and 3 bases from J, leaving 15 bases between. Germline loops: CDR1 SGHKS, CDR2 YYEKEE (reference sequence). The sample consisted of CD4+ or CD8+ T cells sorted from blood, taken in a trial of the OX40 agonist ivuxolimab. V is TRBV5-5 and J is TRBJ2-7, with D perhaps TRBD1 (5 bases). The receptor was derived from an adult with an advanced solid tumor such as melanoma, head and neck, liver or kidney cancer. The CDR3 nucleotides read TGTGCCAGTACCAGGGTTGAAAACTACGAGCAGTACTTC. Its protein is CASTRVENYEQYF.